These 24 T cell receptor beta chains originate from one sample sequenced in a study of post-analysis software for immune sequencing data. Findings and caveats of the study: Compared with controls, patients had more of roughly five TRBV segments, including TRBV5-6, TRBV5-1 and TRBV20-1.

The library was made from cDNA and included unique molecular identifiers. In TCRdb, the PCR reads were re-called with MiXCR into one record per CDR3 protein. The sample records under 900,000 distinct CDR3 sequences, roughly 58% being singletons. Their antigen targets remain unknown. Sequenced input: blood. Receptor source: a girl aged 10-17 years with multiple sclerosis.

The chain combines TRBV7-2 with TRBJ2-3; D is perhaps TRBD2 (7 bases). Trimming took 8 bases from V and 2 from J, leaving 26 bases between them. The CDR3 covers 18 residues. Germline V gene lookup returns CDR1 SGHTA and CDR2 FQGNSA. In nucleotides, the CDR3 is TGTGCCAGCTCCCCTCGGTCCGGCGGGGGCCGACTCACAGATACGCAGTATTTT. This encodes CASSPRSGGGRLTDTQYF.

The rearrangement joins TRBV29-1 to TRBJ1-2; a weak D match, TRBD1 (6 bases). The germline gives CDR1 SQVTM, CDR2 ANQGSEA. The CDR3 contains 13 residues. Trimming stripped 6 bases from V and 0 bases from J, with 11 bases between. CDR3 sequence (DNA): TGCAGCGTCTCCGGGACACCTAACTATGGCTACACCTTC. Translated, it gives CSVSGTPNYGYTF.

This sequence joins TRBV5-1 and TRBJ2-2; D gene uncertain. CDR3 length: 15 residues. V shed 0 bases and J shed 1 base, with 7 bases lying between them. The germline V gene has CDR1 SGHRS and CDR2 YFSETQ. The CDR3 loop reads CASSLVAGNTGELFF. DNA for the CDR3: TGCGCCAGCAGCTTGGTTGCAGGGAACACCGGGGAGCTGTTTTTT.

In DNA, the CDR3 is TGTGCCACCAGCAGAGATCTCTTACAGGGGGAATCCTACGAGCAGTACTTC. Protein sequence: CATSRDLLQGESYEQYF. This chain links TRBV15 with TRBJ2-7, with TRBD1 identical over 8 bases. The CDR3 covers 17 residues. J gave up 1 base and V 0 bases, and 8 bases lay outside the gene matches. Germline V gene sequence: CDR1 LNHNV, CDR2 YYDKDF (reference sequence). Combining the CDR3 with reference TRBV15 and TRBJ2-7 gives the whole variable domain DAMVIQNPRYQVTQFGKPVTLSCSQTLNHNVMYWYQQKSSQAPKLLFHYYDKDFNNEADTPDNFQSRRPNTSFCFLDIRSPGLGDTAMYLCATSRDLLQGESYEQYFGPGTRLTVT.

CDR3 amino acids: CASSPPLTYGYTF. The CDR3 region has the DNA TGTGCCAGCTCACCACCGCTAACCTATGGCTACACCTTC. The chain has TRBV18 and TRBJ1-2; D not certain. Trimming took 0 bases from V and 4 from J, leaving 6 bases between them. Looked up from germline, CDR1 is KGHSH and CDR2 is LQKENI. The CDR3 consists of 13 residues.

CDR3 amino acids: CSARRPSVHPIRSYNEQFF. In DNA, the CDR3 is TGCAGTGCTAGAAGGCCTAGCGTTCACCCTATTCGCTCCTACAATGAGCAGTTCTTC. The chain recombines TRBV20-1 with TRBJ2-1, with D possibly matching TRBD2 (6 bases). Germline CDR1 and CDR2: DFQATT and SNEGSKA (reference sequence). The CDR3 consists of 19 residues. Deletions cut 2 bases from V and 0 bases from J, with 23 bases between.

The chain joins TRBV29-1 to TRBJ2-7, with D possibly matching TRBD2 (6 bases). Germline CDR1 and CDR2: SQVTM and ANQGSEA. The CDR3 has 13 amino acids. V gave up 7 bases and J gave up 0 bases, with 13 bases separating them. CDR3 nucleotides: TGCAGCGGGGGGGACGGTAGCTCCTACGAGCAGTACTTC. Translated, it gives CSGGDGSSYEQYF.

The chain has TRBV12-3 or TRBV12-4 and TRBJ1-5, with D possibly being TRBD1 (6 bases). This CDR3 has 12 residues. Trimming took off 11 bases at V and 5 bases at J, with 13 bases between the two ends. DNA of the CDR3: TGTGCCGCCGGCAGGGGAGATCAGCCCCAGCATTTT. This encodes CAAGRGDQPQHF.

V and J are TRBV7-8 and TRBJ2-7; D may be TRBD1 or TRBD2 (5 bases each). Trimming stripped 0 bases from V and 12 bases from J, with 12 bases between. The CDR3 is made up of 12 amino acids. Germline-derived CDR1 and CDR2 are SGHVS and FQNEAQ. DNA for the CDR3: TGTGCCAGCAGCTTAGCGTGGGACGGATGGTACTTC. This codes for CASSLAWDGWYF.

The V call is TRBV29-1, the J call TRBJ2-5, with a weak D call TRBD1 (7 bases). V lost 7 bases, J lost 5 bases, and 20 bases lay in between. The length of the CDR3 is 14 residues. Looked up from germline, CDR1 is SQVTM and CDR2 is ANQGSEA. The chain's CDR3 is CSEGGLGGGETQYF. CDR3 DNA: TGCAGCGAGGGGGGCCTAGGGGGCGGTGAGACCCAGTACTTC.

The J gene is TRBJ2-7, the V gene TRBV7-9; 7 nucleotides match TRBD2. This CDR3 spans 17 amino acids. The junction had 13 bases not matched to a gene; V was cut back by 5 bases and J by 0 bases. Germline V gives CDR1 SEHNR, CDR2 FQNEAQ (reference sequence). In DNA form, the CDR3 reads TGTGCCAGCAGCACGAGCATGGGACTACCGAACTCCTACGAGCAGTACTTC. The encoded protein is CASSTSMGLPNSYEQYF.

This clonotype was detected only a few times. The chain has TRBV6-1 and TRBJ2-7, with a weak D call TRBD1 (6 bases). The CDR3 totals 14 residues. The germline gives CDR1 MNHNS, CDR2 SASEGT. V lost 6 bases to trimming and J lost 3 bases, with 15 bases between them. The CDR3 here is CASREQGINYEQYF. CDR3 sequence (DNA): TGTGCCAGCAGGGAACAGGGAATCAACTACGAGCAGTACTTC.

The rearrangement joins TRBV30 to TRBJ1-5; 9 bases agree with TRBD1. CDR1 and CDR2 from the germline V gene are GTSNPN and SVGIG (reference sequence). J lost 2 bases, V lost 5 bases, and 4 bases had no gene match. This CDR3 has 14 amino acids. The CDR3 bases are TGTGCCTGGTCACAGGGGGCAGGCAATCAGCCCCAGCATTTT. This gives the protein CAWSQGAGNQPQHF.

The J gene is TRBJ1-2, the V gene TRBV6-2 or TRBV6-3; no reliable D call. V was clipped by 4 bases and J by 6 bases, with 21 bases between them. There are 16 residues in the CDR3. Germline CDR1 MNHEY, CDR2 SVGEGT. The CDR3 is CASSFSHLQSLDGYTF. CDR3 nucleotides: TGTGCCAGCAGTTTTTCCCACTTACAGTCCCTCGATGGCTACACCTTC.

V gene TRBV13 combines with J gene TRBJ2-3; D gene unclear. This CDR3 spans 15 amino acids. V lost 4 bases to trimming and J lost 5 bases, with 16 bases between them. CDR1 and CDR2 (germline): PRHDT, FYEKMQ (reference sequence). CDR3 DNA sequence: TGTGCCAGCAGCTCAACTAAGGGTTCGAGAGATACGCAGTATTTT. This gives the protein CASSSTKGSRDTQYF.

The CDR3 sequence is CASSETGLIGANVLTF. Written as DNA, the CDR3 is TGTGCCAGCAGTGAAACCGGACTTATTGGGGCCAACGTCCTGACTTTC. The chain carries TRBV6-1 and TRBJ2-6; a possible D gene is TRBD2 (5 bases). The CDR3 covers 16 residues. V lost 2 bases and J lost 3, with 11 bases in between. The germline V gene encodes CDR1 MNHNS and CDR2 SASEGT.

The rearrangement uses TRBV30 and TRBJ1-4; the match to TRBD1 covers 8 bases. V gave up 2 bases and J gave up 14 bases; unmatched junction bases: 13. Germline values: CDR1 GTSNPN, CDR2 SVGIG (reference sequence). The CDR3 contains 14 residues. The CDR3 DNA sequence: TGTGCCTGGAGTCCGGACAGGGAGGGTTCATTTCTGTTTTTT. Amino acids: CAWSPDREGSFLFF.

The chain recombines TRBV7-2 with TRBJ1-1; a possible D gene is TRBD1 (6 bases). CDR3 length equals 17 residues. Germline loops: CDR1 SGHTA, CDR2 FQGNSA. V lost 5 bases to trimming and J lost 5 bases, with 24 bases between them. CDR3 sequence (DNA): TGTGCCAGCAGCCTAATCGGGGGCGTTGGATGGCGGACTGAAGCTTTCTTT. Amino acid sequence: CASSLIGGVGWRTEAFF.

This chain links TRBV5-1 with TRBJ1-4, with TRBD1 matching 9 bases. The CDR3 is 14 amino acids. Per the germline V gene, CDR1 is SGHRS and CDR2 is YFSETQ. The V segment lost 5 bases and the J segment 7 bases; nucleotides outside the gene matches: 6. This CDR3 reads CASRLGQGGEKLFF. DNA for the CDR3: TGCGCCAGCAGACTGGGACAGGGAGGTGAAAAACTGTTTTTT. The full variable domain, rest sourced from reference TRBV5-1 and TRBJ1-4, is KAGVTQTPRYLIKTRGQQVTLSCSPISGHRSVSWYQQTPGQGLQFLFEYFSETQRNKGNFPGRFSGRQFSNSRSEMNVSTLELGDSALYLCASRLGQGGEKLFFGSGTQLSVL.

The chain is built from TRBV27 and TRBJ1-5; D possibly corresponds to TRBD1 (5 bases). This CDR3 is built from 16 residues. Germline CDR1 reads MNHEY; CDR2 reads SMNVEV (reference sequence). V gave up 5 bases and J gave up 0 bases, with 14 bases separating them. The CDR3 is CASSPRTTDSNQPQHF. Written as DNA, the CDR3 is TGTGCCAGCAGTCCTCGGACGACAGATAGCAATCAGCCCCAGCATTTT.

This chain joins TRBV29-1 and TRBJ2-2, with D tentatively TRBD1 (5 bases). The V gene lost 7 bases and the J gene lost 2 bases, with 11 bases spanning the gap. The germline gives CDR1 SQVTM, CDR2 ANQGSEA. This CDR3 comprises 13 residues. This CDR3 reads CSGVRTNTGELFF. The CDR3 region has the DNA TGCAGCGGGGTCAGGACAAACACCGGGGAGCTGTTTTTT.

This clonotype was found a few times. At one end, the junction sequence differs from germline, possibly due to a read error. The chain uses TRBV5-1 and TRBJ2-5, with a tentative D call TRBD1 (6 bases). Germline V gene data show CDR1 as SGHRS and CDR2 as YFSETQ. This CDR3 has 14 amino acids. The CDR3 is CASSLGTNQETQYF. The CDR3, as DNA: TGTGCCAGCAGCTTGGGGACAAACCAAGAGACCCAGTACTTC.

V and J are TRBV29-1 and TRBJ2-1; 7 bases fit TRBD2. Germline lookup yields CDR1 SQVTM and CDR2 ANQGSEA. The CDR3 covers 17 residues. The V gene end was trimmed by 3 bases and the J gene end by 0 bases; junction bases not matched to a gene: 11. In nucleotides, the CDR3 is TGCAGCGTTGACTTTGTAGCGGGCCATAGCTCCTACAATGAGCAGTTCTTC. Protein sequence: CSVDFVAGHSSYNEQFF.

This chain uses TRBV2 with TRBJ1-5, with D hard to call. V lost 4 bases and J lost 0, with 4 bases in between. Germline V gives CDR1 SNHLY, CDR2 FYNNEI. CDR3 length equals 13 residues. The DNA of the CDR3 is TGTGCCAGCAGTGGGTATAGCAATCAGCCCCAGCATTTT. Translating gives CASSGYSNQPQHF.